The 9 T cell receptor beta chains below come from one sample, sequenced in a study of shared clonotypes between healthy human individuals. Data came from immunoSEQ multiplex PCR; TCRdb stores just in-frame clones and leaves some out. Of about 1 million clones listed, about 74% are singletons. The sequenced sample was memory CD4+ T cells sorted from blood. Indicated subset: CD45RA-negative fraction. These receptors came from a man aged 18-30 years in good health.

The CDR3 bases are TGTGCCAGCAGCGGTCGAGACAGCCATAATTCACCCCTCCACTTT. Translation: CASSGRDSHNSPLHF. The chain couples TRBV6-5 to TRBJ1-6, with D tentatively TRBD1 (5 bases). Looked up from germline, CDR1 is MNHEY and CDR2 is SVGAGI. The CDR3 loop spans 15 amino acids. V lost 6 bases to trimming and J lost 5 bases, with 14 bases between them.

This chain joins TRBV18 and TRBJ1-2; D remains ambiguous. The CDR3 runs 15 residues. Trimming pared 0 bases from V and 0 bases from J, leaving 8 bases between. Looked up from germline, CDR1 is KGHSH and CDR2 is LQKENI. The CDR3 DNA follows: TGTGCCAGCTCACCACCAACGGAGACTAACTATGGCTACACCTTC. This translates into CASSPPTETNYGYTF.

The V gene is TRBV18, the J gene TRBJ1-2, with 9 bases that match TRBD1. Germline CDR1 KGHSH, CDR2 LQKENI. The V gene end was trimmed by 5 bases and the J gene end by 2 bases; junction bases not matched to a gene: 3. The CDR3 extends over 14 amino acids. CDR3 in amino acids: CASSTDRGNYGYTF. CDR3 nucleotide sequence: TGTGCCAGCTCAACGGACAGGGGCAACTATGGCTACACCTTC. The variable domain in full, with the rest retrieved from reference TRBV18 and TRBJ1-2, is NAGVMQNPRHLVRRRGQEARLRCSPMKGHSHVYWYRQLPEEGLKFMVYLQKENIIDESGMPKERFSAEFPKEGPSILRIQQVVRGDSAAYFCASSTDRGNYGYTFGSGTRLTVV.

This chain links TRBV23-1 with TRBJ2-7, with D unclear. TRBV23-1 is labeled an ORF, and its function is uncertain. V dropped 5 bases and J dropped 2 bases, with 7 bases sitting between them. The CDR3 runs to 12 residues. The CDR3 DNA reads as TGCGCCAGCAGTACTTTCCCCTACGAGCAGTACTTC. This sequence encodes CASSTFPYEQYF.

The rearrangement links TRBV19 to TRBJ2-2; TRBD2 matches at 15 bases. From germline, CDR1 is LNHDA and CDR2 SQIVND (reference sequence). V gave up 10 bases and J gave up 8 bases; unmatched junction bases: 8. The CDR3 contains 15 residues. CDR3 sequence reads: CATSGLAGGSGELFF. In nucleotides, the CDR3 is TGTGCCACCTCGGGACTAGCGGGGGGTTCAGGGGAGCTGTTTTTT.

The chain joins TRBV5-1 to TRBJ2-5, with D uncertain. The V and J ends lost 1 base and 5 bases respectively, with 9 bases between them. Germline-derived CDR1 and CDR2 are SGHRS and YFSETQ. The CDR3 consists of 13 residues. The CDR3 here is CASSLTGLETQYF. CDR3 DNA: TGCGCCAGCAGCTTGACGGGTTTGGAGACCCAGTACTTC.

The chain couples TRBV2 to TRBJ2-2; D possibly corresponds to TRBD2 (7 bases). V was trimmed by 4 bases and J by 7 bases, leaving 13 bases between them. This CDR3 is 14 amino acids long. From germline, CDR1 is SNHLY and CDR2 FYNNEI. CDR3 loop: CASSGGGSDGELFF. The CDR3 DNA reads TGTGCCAGCAGTGGCGGGGGCTCGGACGGGGAGCTGTTTTTT. Using reference TRBV2 and TRBJ2-2 for the parts outside the CDR3, the full variable domain is EPEVTQTPSHQVTQMGQEVILRCVPISNHLYFYWYRQILGQKVEFLVSFYNNEISEKSEIFDDQFSVERPDGSNFTLKIRSTKLEDSAMYFCASSGGGSDGELFFGEGSRLTVL.

The CDR3 sequence is CASSATGTGPYEQYF. CDR3 DNA sequence: TGTGCCAGCAGTGCAACCGGGACAGGGCCCTACGAGCAGTACTTC. The chain uses TRBV6-5 and TRBJ2-7, with TRBD1 identical over 9 bases. This CDR3 region has 15 residues. Looked up from germline, CDR1 is MNHEY and CDR2 is SVGAGI. Losses at the gene ends were 5 bases for V and 2 bases for J; bases not matched to a gene: 7.

This clone was found once. The V call is TRBV25-1, the J call TRBJ1-3, with D uncertain. Germline CDR1 and CDR2: MGHDK and SYGVNS. The ends were cut back, 7 bases at V and 0 bases at J, with 10 bases in the middle. The CDR3 is made up of 14 amino acids. CDR3 region: CASTLTGSGNTIYF. DNA of the CDR3: TGTGCCAGCACCCTGACCGGCTCTGGAAACACCATATATTTT.